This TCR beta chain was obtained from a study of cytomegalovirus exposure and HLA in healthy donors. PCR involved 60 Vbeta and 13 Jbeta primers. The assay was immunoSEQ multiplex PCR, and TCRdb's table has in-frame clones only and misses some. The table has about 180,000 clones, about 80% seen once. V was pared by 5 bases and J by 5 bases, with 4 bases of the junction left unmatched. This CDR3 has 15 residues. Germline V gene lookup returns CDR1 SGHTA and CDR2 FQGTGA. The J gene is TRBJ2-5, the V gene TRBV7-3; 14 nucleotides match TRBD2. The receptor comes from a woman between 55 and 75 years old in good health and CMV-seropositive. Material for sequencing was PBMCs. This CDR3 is CASSPGLAGGETQYF. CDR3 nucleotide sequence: TGTGCCAGCAGCCCAGGACTAGCGGGAGGCGAGACCCAGTACTTC.